The next 9 T cell receptor beta chains were all read from a single sample in a study of cytomegalovirus exposure and HLA in healthy donors. Vbeta (60) and Jbeta (13) primers were used in the PCR. Data came from immunoSEQ multiplex PCR; TCRdb stores just in-frame clones and leaves some out. The profile shows 130,000 to 150,000 clones, 80% to 90% of them singletons. Sequencing was done on a sample of PBMCs. The receptor source for this set is a woman aged 40 to 50 in good health and CMV-seropositive.

A few counts support this clone. The chain employs TRBV16 and TRBJ1-1, with unresolved D. This CDR3 contains 15 residues. Germline V gives CDR1 KGHSY, CDR2 FQNENV. Trimming cost V 0 bases and J 5 bases, with 13 bases left between them. The DNA for the CDR3 is TGTGCCAGCAGCCAATCGGAGGGCCAGAGGACTGAAGCTTTCTTT. Protein: CASSQSEGQRTEAFF. Based on the CDR3 plus reference TRBV16 and TRBJ1-1, the full variable domain is GEEVAQTPKHLVRGEGQKAKLYCAPIKGHSYVFWYQQVLKNEFKFLISFQNENVFDETGMPKERFSAKCLPNSPCSLEIQATKLEDSAVYFCASSQSEGQRTEAFFGQGTRLTVV.

The chain is built from TRBV10-2 and TRBJ1-5; 8 bases are shared with TRBD1. V was pared by 7 bases and J by 6 bases, with 8 bases of the junction left unmatched. Germline CDR1 and CDR2: WSHSY and SAAADI. The CDR3 totals 14 residues. The chain's CDR3 is CASTLGQDLQPQHF. The CDR3, as DNA: TGCGCCAGCACCCTGGGACAGGACCTTCAGCCCCAGCATTTT.

The chain links TRBV28 to TRBJ1-2, with 8 bases lining up with TRBD1. Germline CDR1 MDHEN, CDR2 SYDVKM. The CDR3 loop spans 16 amino acids. With V trimmed by 4 bases and J by 4 bases, 11 bases remained unmatched. CDR3: CASSSLDRGDIYGYTF. The CDR3 DNA follows: TGTGCCAGCAGTTCCCTCGACAGGGGCGATATCTATGGCTACACCTTC.

The V and J genes are TRBV7-2 and TRBJ1-4; TRBD1 matches at 10 bases. Germline values: CDR1 SGHTA, CDR2 FQGNSA. V lost 1 base and J lost 8; bases outside the gene matches: 4. CDR3 length: 15 amino acids. The CDR3 sequence: CASSLVGQGVEKLFF. In DNA form, the CDR3 reads TGTGCCAGCAGCTTAGTCGGACAGGGGGTCGAAAAACTGTTTTTT.

V and J are TRBV9 and TRBJ2-3, with 11 bases lining up with TRBD1. Germline V gene sequence: CDR1 SGDLS, CDR2 YYNGEE. CDR3 length: 15 amino acids. Unmatched junction bases numbered 6, after V lost 3 bases and J lost 6 bases. In DNA form, the CDR3 reads TGTGCCAGCAGCGGGGGACAGGGGGTGATCGATACGCAGTATTTT. It yields the protein CASSGGQGVIDTQYF.

V is TRBV5-8 and J is TRBJ2-2; D not resolved. The V gene's germline CDR1 is SGHTS and CDR2 YDEGEE. The CDR3 runs to 12 residues. The V end was cut by 7 bases, the J end by 5 bases, with 9 bases between. For the CDR3, the DNA is TGTGCCAGCTCCAGGTGGACCGGGGAGCTGTTTTTT. Its translation: CASSRWTGELFF.

The CDR3 spells CASSRPGETQYF. For the CDR3, the DNA is TGTGCCAGCAGCCGCCCAGGGGAGACCCAGTACTTC. The rearrangement joins TRBV9 to TRBJ2-5; maybe TRBD1 (5 bases). CDR3 length: 12 residues. Trimming removed 4 bases at V and 5 bases at J, with 9 bases between. Germline CDR1 is SGDLS and CDR2 is YYNGEE.

The CDR3 coding sequence is TGTGCCAGCTCTAACAGGGTACGAGCTTTCTTT. This translates into CASSNRVRAFF. The chain joins TRBV28 to TRBJ1-1; a weak D match, TRBD1 (6 bases). The CDR3 extends over 11 amino acids. The V gene lost 8 bases and the J gene lost 10 bases, with 14 bases spanning the gap. Germline V gene lookup returns CDR1 MDHEN and CDR2 SYDVKM. Full variable domain (rest looked up from reference TRBV28 and TRBJ1-1): DVKVTQSSRYLVKRTGEKVFLECVQDMDHENMFWYRQDPGLGLRLIYFSYDVKMKEKGDIPEGYSVSREKKERFSLILESASTNQTSMYLCASSNRVRAFFGQGTRLTVV.

The chain links TRBV7-3 to TRBJ2-3; TRBD1 aligns across 9 bases. Germline lookup yields CDR1 SGHTA and CDR2 FQGTGA. The CDR3 sequence is 12 residues long. V gave up 5 bases and J gave up 14 bases; unmatched junction bases: 8. The CDR3 loop is CASSDPGTGLYF. CDR3 sequence (DNA): TGTGCCAGCAGCGATCCCGGGACAGGGCTGTATTTT.